The TCR beta chain under discussion was sequenced for a study of preoperative IRX-2 immunotherapy in early breast cancer (dated by TCRdb to about 2019). From the cysteine through the phenylalanine, the CDR3 covers 14 amino acids. Only the CDR3 DNA stays, 42 bases, in frame from base 1. From the germline V gene, CDR1 is SNHLY and CDR2 is FYNNEI. V has 4 bases trimmed and J has 5 bases trimmed; junction bases matching no gene number 6. Per the publication, the treatment or condition label means: preoperative locoregional IRX-2 cytokine immunotherapy. The samples were obtained from a phase Ib study that tested preoperative, locoregional IRX-2 cytokine immunotherapy meant to prime immune responses. Before surgery, IRX-2 was given to the donors, who were patients with early-stage breast cancer. Receptors were amplified or captured by the immunoSEQ multiplex PCR assay. TCRdb retrieved this table from immuneACCESS and kept in-frame rearrangements only. Not all clones are present; in checked studies, unresolved V genes account for under half, and no reason is known for the remainder. Recorded for this sample are tens of thousands of clones; about 81% of them occurred a single time. 1% to 1.5% of the sample belongs to the ten largest clones.

Turning to this clone: The antigen this receptor binds is unknown. The sample holds no much larger clone one base away, and base qualities are not on file.

This clonotype originated in a human donor with breast cancer. The specimen was lymph node tissue, collected after IRX-2 immunotherapy. The chain is made from TRBV2 and TRBJ2-7; 9 bases in between match TRBD1. The CDR3 loop reads CASSGQGVGDEQYF. The sequenced DNA: TGTGCCAGCAGTGGACAGGGGGTGGGTGACGAGCAGTACTTC. This CDR3, with the reference TRBV2 and TRBJ2-7 proteins standing in past its ends, gives the full variable domain EPEVTQTPSHQVTQMGQEVILRCVPISNHLYFYWYRQILGQKVEFLVSFYNNEISEKSEIFDDQFSVERPDGSNFTLKIRSTKLEDSAMYFCASSGQGVGDEQYFGPGTRLTVT.